The 25 T cell receptor beta chains below all came from one sample that was sequenced in a study of blood T cell repertoires in COVID-19. Method: immunoSEQ multiplex PCR; TCRdb's copy keeps in-frame clones and lacks some. This sample has about 200,000 clones, with more than 75% found just once. The specimen sequenced was peripheral blood. These TCRs come from a woman of 80 years or more with COVID-19, enrolled during active disease.

This rearrangement joins TRBV30 to TRBJ2-2; D possibly corresponds to TRBD1 (5 bases). This CDR3 has 14 residues. V was pared by 0 bases and J by 5 bases, with 10 bases between. Germline values: CDR1 GTSNPN, CDR2 SVGIG (reference sequence). This chain's CDR3 is CAWSVRTRTGELFF. DNA for the CDR3: TGTGCCTGGAGTGTAAGGACACGAACCGGGGAGCTGTTTTTT.

V usage is TRBV3-1 (or the pseudogene TRBV3-2) and J usage is TRBJ2-1; no reliable D call. The V and J ends lost 2 bases and 7 bases respectively, with 9 bases between them. Germline V CDR1 and CDR2: LGHDT, YNNKEL (reference sequence). This CDR3 contains 13 residues. The CDR3 DNA follows: TGTGCCAGCAGCCAAAGACTCGCTAATGAGCAGTTCTTC. It is translated as CASSQRLANEQFF.

The chain joins TRBV28 to TRBJ1-6, with D possibly matching TRBD1 (5 bases). Germline V gene lookup returns CDR1 MDHEN and CDR2 SYDVKM. The CDR3 is made up of 16 amino acids. V lost 2 bases to trimming and J lost 7 bases, with 15 bases between them. CDR3 sequence reads: CASSLEAGLQNSPLHF. The CDR3 DNA reads as TGTGCCAGCAGTTTAGAGGCGGGGCTTCAGAATTCACCCCTCCACTTT.

The chain joins TRBV28 to TRBJ2-3; weak D call: TRBD2 (5 bases). Germline V gene data show CDR1 as MDHEN and CDR2 as SYDVKM. The V end lost 2 bases, the J end lost 6 bases, and 9 bases lay between the germline ends. The CDR3 is 13 amino acids. CDR3 bases: TGTGCCAGCAGTTTAGCGGGTGGTGATACGCAGTATTTT. Translating gives CASSLAGGDTQYF. The entire variable domain, with the rest obtained from reference TRBV28 and TRBJ2-3, is as follows: DVKVTQSSRYLVKRTGEKVFLECVQDMDHENMFWYRQDPGLGLRLIYFSYDVKMKEKGDIPEGYSVSREKKERFSLILESASTNQTSMYLCASSLAGGDTQYFGPGTRLTVL.

This clone was detected only once. The chain is built from TRBV9 and TRBJ1-3, with D possibly being TRBD1 (5 bases). From germline, CDR1 is SGDLS and CDR2 YYNGEE. This CDR3 has 16 residues. The ends were cut back, 0 bases at V and 0 bases at J, with 10 bases in the middle. The CDR3 loop is CASSVEVGGSGNTIYF. As DNA, the CDR3 is TGTGCCAGCAGCGTAGAGGTGGGGGGCTCTGGAAACACCATATATTTT.

The DNA of the CDR3 is TGTGCCAGCAGCGCGCTCCCGCCTACGCAGTATTTT. This sequence encodes CASSALPPTQYF. The chain employs TRBV7-3 and TRBJ2-3; D unresolved. CDR1 is SGHTA and CDR2 is FQGTGA in the germline V gene. This CDR3 is built from 12 residues. Deletions cut 5 bases from V and 8 bases from J, with 11 bases between.

V usage is TRBV7-2 and J usage is TRBJ2-5; 9 bases agree with TRBD1. CDR1 is SGHTA and CDR2 is FQGNSA in the germline V gene. The trim removed 4 bases at V and 5 bases at J, leaving 5 bases unmatched. CDR3 length: 14 amino acids. This CDR3 is CASSSNRGQETQYF. CDR3 in DNA: TGTGCCAGCAGCTCGAACAGGGGGCAGGAGACCCAGTACTTC.

CDR3: CASSEGTSRSTDTQYF. As DNA, the CDR3 is TGTGCCAGCAGTGAGGGCACTTCGCGTAGCACAGATACGCAGTATTTT. The genes are TRBV6-1 and TRBJ2-3; D gene unclear. The germline V and J ends were trimmed by 3 bases and 0 bases, with 13 bases remaining between them. The CDR3 covers 16 residues. Germline V CDR1 and CDR2: MNHNS, SASEGT.

The chain is built from TRBV3-1 (or the pseudogene TRBV3-2) and TRBJ1-5, with TRBD1 as a possible D gene (5 bases). Trimming stripped 1 base from V and 3 bases from J, with 7 bases between. The CDR3 has 14 amino acids. Germline values: CDR1 LGHDT, CDR2 YNNKEL (reference sequence). The CDR3 protein is CASSQGGANQPQHF. The CDR3 DNA sequence: TGTGCCAGCAGCCAAGGTGGGGCCAATCAGCCCCAGCATTTT.

This clone showed up many times. The rearrangement uses TRBV5-6 and TRBJ2-1; 12 bases align to TRBD2. The CDR3 has 15 residues. J gave up 6 bases and V 4 bases, and 5 bases lay outside the gene matches. The germline gives CDR1 SGHDT, CDR2 YYEEEE. In DNA form, the CDR3 reads TGTGCCAGCAGCAGGACTAGCGGGGCCGTCAATGAGCAGTTCTTC. This encodes CASSRTSGAVNEQFF. The variable domain in full, with the rest retrieved from reference TRBV5-6 and TRBJ2-1, is DAGVTQSPTHLIKTRGQQVTLRCSPKSGHDTVSWYQQALGQGPQFIFQYYEEEERQRGNFPDRFSGHQFPNYSSELNVNALLLGDSALYLCASSRTSGAVNEQFFGPGTRLTVL.

V is TRBV18 and J is TRBJ2-5; TRBD2 matches at 8 bases. The CDR3 spans 16 residues. The V gene's germline CDR1 is KGHSH and CDR2 LQKENI. Unmatched junction bases numbered 8, after V lost 0 bases and J lost 5 bases. The DNA for the CDR3 is TGTGCCAGCTCACCACCGGGCGGCATAGCGGGGGAGACCCAGTACTTC. It is translated as CASSPPGGIAGETQYF.

The V gene is TRBV28, the J gene TRBJ1-1; D gene ambiguous. The germline V gene has CDR1 MDHEN and CDR2 SYDVKM. CDR3 size: 12 residues. V was pared by 10 bases and J by 8 bases, with 17 bases between. The chain's CDR3 is CATINRKTEAFF. CDR3 bases: TGTGCCACCATTAATAGAAAAACCGAAGCTTTCTTT.

This chain joins TRBV28 and TRBJ2-6; D remains unclear. CDR3 length: 12 amino acids. Germline V gives CDR1 MDHEN, CDR2 SYDVKM. V lost 11 bases and J lost 1, with 6 bases in between. The CDR3 DNA follows: TGTGCCGCTAAATCTGGGGCCAACGTCCTGACTTTC. Protein: CAAKSGANVLTF.

V gene TRBV14 combines with J gene TRBJ1-2, with TRBD1 identical over 7 bases. Germline CDR1 and CDR2: SGHDN and FVKESK. Trimming removed 1 base from V and 6 bases from J; junction bases left unmatched: 5. CDR3 length: 14 residues. The CDR3 coding sequence is TGTGCCAGCAGCCAAGCTTTGACAGGGCATGGCTACACCTTC. Amino acids: CASSQALTGHGYTF.

A single count supports this clone. The rearrangement joins TRBV11-2 to TRBJ2-2, with 10 bases fitting TRBD2. V lost 3 bases, J lost 5 bases, and 12 bases stayed unmatched. The CDR3 runs 18 residues. CDR1 is SGHAT and CDR2 is FQNNGV in the germline V gene. The CDR3 bases are TGTGCCAGCAGCTTGAAAGCGGGGGGGCCGAGTTGGACCGGGGAGCTGTTTTTT. Its translation is CASSLKAGGPSWTGELFF.

The chain combines TRBV14 with TRBJ1-3; 7 nucleotides line up with TRBD1. From germline, CDR1 is SGHDN and CDR2 FVKESK. The junction had 9 bases not matched to a gene; V was cut back by 6 bases and J by 4 bases. CDR3 length equals 15 residues. Here the CDR3 reads CASSKTGTVGNTIYF. CDR3 DNA: TGTGCCAGCAGTAAGACCGGGACAGTCGGAAACACCATATATTTT.

The chain has TRBV27 and TRBJ1-1, with D possibly being TRBD1 (5 bases). This CDR3 is built from 15 residues. V lost 2 bases and J 0 bases, leaving 10 bases between the germline ends. Germline CDR1 reads MNHEY; CDR2 reads SMNVEV (reference sequence). The CDR3 DNA is TGTGCCAGCAGTTTAACAGGTAAATTGAACACTGAAGCTTTCTTT. It yields the protein CASSLTGKLNTEAFF.

The chain uses TRBV30 and TRBJ1-4; 7 bases line up with TRBD1. Germline V gene sequence: CDR1 GTSNPN, CDR2 SVGIG (reference sequence). The CDR3 totals 14 residues. J was trimmed by 5 bases and V by 5 bases; bases with no gene match: 8. CDR3 amino acids: CAWGRDRVNEKLFF. The CDR3 coding sequence is TGTGCCTGGGGCCGGGACAGAGTGAATGAAAAACTGTTTTTT.

The sample holds one count of this clone. This chain connects TRBV29-1 to TRBJ2-7; tentatively, D is TRBD1 (5 bases). The V end lost 7 bases, the J end lost 0 bases, and 10 bases lay between the germline ends. CDR1 and CDR2 from the germline V gene are SQVTM and ANQGSEA. The CDR3 consists of 12 residues. CDR3 loop: CSAQGSSYEQYF. CDR3 DNA: TGCAGCGCTCAGGGAAGCTCCTACGAGCAGTACTTC.

The table lists this clone with a few counts. The gene calls are TRBV24-1 and TRBJ2-6; D remains ambiguous. This CDR3 spans 16 amino acids. V gave up 5 bases and J gave up 0 bases, with 10 bases separating them. Germline V gives CDR1 KGHDR, CDR2 SFDVKD. The CDR3 sequence: CATSVISGSGANVLTF. For the CDR3, the DNA is TGTGCCACCAGTGTCATATCCGGCTCTGGGGCCAACGTCCTGACTTTC.

The chain employs TRBV7-2 and TRBJ2-3; TRBD1 matches at 12 bases. The V and J ends lost 0 bases and 5 bases, in that order; junction bases with no gene match: 3. Germline CDR1 reads SGHTA; CDR2 reads FQGNSA. The CDR3 is 16 residues long. The DNA for the CDR3 is TGTGCCAGCAGCTTAGCGGGGGACAGGGGGCAAGATACGCAGTATTTT. The encoded protein is CASSLAGDRGQDTQYF.

The chain joins TRBV9 to TRBJ2-1; 10 positions match TRBD2. The CDR3 contains 15 residues. The V gene's germline CDR1 is SGDLS and CDR2 YYNGEE. The trim removed 3 bases at V and 4 bases at J, leaving 4 bases unmatched. The CDR3 coding sequence is TGTGCCAGCAGCGCTAGCGGGAGTTGGTACAATGAGCAGTTCTTC. It yields the protein CASSASGSWYNEQFF.

This chain joins TRBV18 and TRBJ1-1; TRBD1 agrees at 8 bases. The V gene end was trimmed by 3 bases and the J gene end by 4 bases; junction bases not matched to a gene: 13. Germline lookup yields CDR1 KGHSH and CDR2 LQKENI. The CDR3 is 17 amino acids. CDR3 sequence (DNA): TGTGCCAGCTCACCGTACTTCCTGAGCGGACAGGGCACTGAAGCTTTCTTT. Amino acid sequence: CASSPYFLSGQGTEAFF.

The J gene is TRBJ2-4, the V gene TRBV27, with 7 nucleotides matching TRBD1. CDR3 length: 14 amino acids. Germline trimming cut 7 bases from V and 3 bases from J; bases unmatched to any gene: 6. The germline gives CDR1 MNHEY, CDR2 SMNVEV (reference sequence). The CDR3 nucleotides are TGTGCCAGCAAAGGGACAGTACGCAAAAACATTCAGTACTTC. Translated: CASKGTVRKNIQYF.

CDR3 loop: CASSEPGQGTDTQYF. CDR3 coding DNA: TGTGCCAGCAGTGAACCGGGACAGGGGACAGATACGCAGTATTTT. The rearrangement links TRBV6-1 to TRBJ2-3, with 10 bases aligning to TRBD1. The V gene's germline CDR1 is MNHNS and CDR2 SASEGT. The J segment lost 3 bases and the V segment lost 2 bases, leaving 2 bases of the junction unmatched. This CDR3 region has 15 residues.